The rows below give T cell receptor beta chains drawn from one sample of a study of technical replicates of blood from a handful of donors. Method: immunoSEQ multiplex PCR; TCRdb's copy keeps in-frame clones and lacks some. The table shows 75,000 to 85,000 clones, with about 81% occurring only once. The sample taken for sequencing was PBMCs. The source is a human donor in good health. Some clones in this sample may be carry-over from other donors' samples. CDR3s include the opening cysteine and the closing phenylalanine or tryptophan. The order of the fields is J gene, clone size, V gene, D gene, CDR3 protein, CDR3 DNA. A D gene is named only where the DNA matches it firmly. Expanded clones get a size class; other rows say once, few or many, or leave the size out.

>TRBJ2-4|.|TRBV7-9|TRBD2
CASSLTGGAVKNIQYF
TGTGCCAGCTCACTAACCGGGGGGGCCGTCAAAAACATTCAGTACTTC
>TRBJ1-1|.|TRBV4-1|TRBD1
CASSHPRQGQADTEAFF
TGCGCCAGCAGCCATCCCAGACAGGGACAGGCTGACACTGAAGCTTTCTTT
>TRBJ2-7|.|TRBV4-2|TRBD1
CASSQEVGQGSYEQYF
TGTGCCAGCAGCCAAGAGGTAGGACAGGGATCCTACGAGCAGTACTTC
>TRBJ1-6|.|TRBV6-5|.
CASRETTGPNSPLHF
TGTGCCAGCAGAGAGACGACAGGACCCAATTCACCCCTCCACTTT
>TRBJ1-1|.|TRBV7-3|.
CASSLQGVNTEAFF
TGTGCCAGCAGCCTCCAGGGTGTTAACACTGAAGCTTTCTTT
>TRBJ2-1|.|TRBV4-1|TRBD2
CASSRLAGTYNEQFF
TGCGCCAGCAGCCGACTAGCGGGAACCTACAATGAGCAGTTCTTC
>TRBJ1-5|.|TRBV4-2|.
CASSRIWRGNQPQHF
TGTGCCAGCAGCCGGATATGGCGGGGCAATCAGCCCCAGCATTTT
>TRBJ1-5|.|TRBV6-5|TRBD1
CASSGAGQGNQPQHF
TGTGCCAGCAGTGGCGCGGGACAGGGGAATCAGCCCCAGCATTTT
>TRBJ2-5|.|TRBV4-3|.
CASSQDQSGLATQYF
TGCGCCAGCAGCCAAGATCAGTCGGGGTTGGCGACCCAGTACTTC
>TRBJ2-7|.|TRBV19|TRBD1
CASSITGTGGNEQYF
TGTGCCAGTAGTATAACCGGGACAGGGGGAAACGAGCAGTACTTC
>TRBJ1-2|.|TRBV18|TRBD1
CASSPRQLMGQGERGYTF
TGTGCCAGCTCACCACGTCAATTGATGGGACAGGGCGAACGTGGCTACACCTTC
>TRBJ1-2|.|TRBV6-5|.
CASSGAGIIGYTF
TGTGCCAGCAGCGGGGCGGGGATCATCGGCTACACCTTC
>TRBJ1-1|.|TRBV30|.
CAWSSWGHTVF
TGTGCCTGGAGTAGTTGGGGACACACCGTCTTT
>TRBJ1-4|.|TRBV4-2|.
CASSTGGGTVGEKLFF
TGTGCCAGCAGCACGGGCGGAGGCACGGTGGGAGAAAAACTGTTTTTT
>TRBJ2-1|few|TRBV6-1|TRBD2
CASASGGTNEQFF
TGTGCCAGCGCTAGCGGGGGGACTAATGAGCAGTTCTTC
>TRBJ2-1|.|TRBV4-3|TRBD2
CASSQDRSSGRYNEQFF
TGCGCCAGCAGCCAAGATCGGAGTAGCGGGCGATACAATGAGCAGTTCTTC
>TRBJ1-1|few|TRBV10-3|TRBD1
CAISRTGVEAFF
TGTGCCATCAGTCGGACAGGGGTAGAGGCTTTCTTT
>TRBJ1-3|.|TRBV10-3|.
CAIRPQGAGNTIYF
TGTGCCATCAGACCACAGGGAGCTGGAAACACCATATATTTT
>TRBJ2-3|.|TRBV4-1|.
CASSQPADTQYF
TGCGCCAGCAGCCAGCCGGCAGATACGCAGTATTTT
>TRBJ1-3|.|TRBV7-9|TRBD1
CASSLAGGNSGNTIYF
TGTGCCAGCAGCTTAGCAGGGGGCAACTCTGGAAACACCATATATTTT
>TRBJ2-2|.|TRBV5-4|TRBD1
CASSLGTGQGTGELFF
TGTGCCAGCAGCTTGGGCACCGGACAGGGCACCGGGGAGCTGTTTTTT
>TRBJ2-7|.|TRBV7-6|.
CASSLRGTGPYEQYF
TGTGCCAGCAGCCTCCGGGGGACGGGCCCCTACGAGCAGTACTTC
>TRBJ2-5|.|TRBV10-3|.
CAISEPRQRETQYF
TGTGCCATCAGTGAGCCGCGGCAAAGGGAGACCCAGTACTTC
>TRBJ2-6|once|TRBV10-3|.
CAISPQGTGANVLTF
TGTGCCATCAGCCCGCAGGGTACGGGGGCCAACGTCCTGACTTTC
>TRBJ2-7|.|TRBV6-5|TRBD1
CASRSGQGTGEQYF
TGTGCCAGCAGGTCGGGACAGGGAACGGGGGAGCAGTACTTC
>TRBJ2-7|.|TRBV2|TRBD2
CASRGTNSYEQYF
TGTGCCAGCAGAGGGACTAATTCCTACGAGCAGTACTTC
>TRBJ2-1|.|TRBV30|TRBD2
CAWSSRWGTSMYEQFF
TGTGCCTGGAGTTCTCGATGGGGGACTAGCATGTATGAGCAGTTCTTC
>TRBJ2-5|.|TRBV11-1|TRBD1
CASSFSGTANQETQYF
TGTGCCAGCAGCTTTTCCGGGACAGCTAACCAAGAGACCCAGTACTTC
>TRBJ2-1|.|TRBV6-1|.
CASSIVNEQFF
TGTGCCAGCAGTATCGTCAATGAGCAGTTCTTC
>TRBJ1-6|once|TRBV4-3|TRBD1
CASSQEQGNSPLHF
TGCGCCAGCAGCCAAGAACAGGGGAATTCACCCCTCCACTTT
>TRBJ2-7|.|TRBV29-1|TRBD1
CSVRDRGRYEQYF
TGCAGCGTTAGGGACAGGGGGCGTTACGAGCAGTACTTC
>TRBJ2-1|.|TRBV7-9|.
CASSLVLGGTKFF
TGTGCCAGCAGCTTAGTCCTAGGAGGTACTAAGTTCTTC
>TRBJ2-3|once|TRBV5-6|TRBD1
CASRPGTGIDTQYF
TGTGCCAGCAGACCCGGGACAGGGATAGATACGCAGTATTTT
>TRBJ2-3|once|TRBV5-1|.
CASSLVSLGTDTQYF
TGCGCCAGCAGCTTGGTCTCTTTAGGCACAGATACGCAGTATTTT
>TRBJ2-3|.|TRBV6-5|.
CASRGAGVDTQYF
TGTGCCAGCAGAGGTGCCGGGGTGGATACGCAGTATTTT
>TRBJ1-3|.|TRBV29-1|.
CSVVRSGNTIYF
TGCAGCGTTGTGCGGTCTGGAAACACCATATATTTT
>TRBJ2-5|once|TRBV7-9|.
CASIPVGRETQYF
TGTGCCAGCATCCCGGTGGGGCGGGAGACCCAGTACTTC
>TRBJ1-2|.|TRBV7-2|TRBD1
CASSLEGQGLGGYTF
TGTGCCAGCAGCTTAGAAGGACAGGGCCTCGGGGGCTACACCTTC
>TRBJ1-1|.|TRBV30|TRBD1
CAAYLTGGSTEAFF
TGTGCCGCGTACCTAACAGGGGGTAGCACTGAAGCTTTCTTT
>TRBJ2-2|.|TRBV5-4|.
CASSLGSLTLTGELFF
TGTGCCAGCAGCCTCGGGTCTCTAACACTCACCGGGGAGCTGTTTTTT
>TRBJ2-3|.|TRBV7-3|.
CASSKRGGSSDTQYF
TGTGCCAGCAGCAAACGGGGAGGAAGTTCAGATACGCAGTATTTT
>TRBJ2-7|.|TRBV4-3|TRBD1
CASSQWSGQGVEQYF
TGCGCCAGCAGCCAGTGGAGCGGACAGGGGGTCGAGCAGTACTTC
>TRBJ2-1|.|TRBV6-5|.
CASSRQAGGYNEQFF
TGTGCCAGCAGTAGACAAGCGGGCGGGTACAATGAGCAGTTCTTC
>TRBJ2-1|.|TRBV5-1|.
CASSLGDSNNEQFF
TGCGCCAGCAGCTTGGGGGACTCCAACAATGAGCAGTTCTTC
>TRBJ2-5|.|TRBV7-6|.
CASTSDEKTQYF
TGTGCCAGCACGAGCGACGAAAAGACCCAGTACTTC
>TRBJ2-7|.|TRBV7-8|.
CASSLDSPSSYEQYF
TGTGCCAGCAGCTTAGACAGCCCAAGCTCCTACGAGCAGTACTTC
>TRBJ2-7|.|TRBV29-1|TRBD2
CSVGGGGSYEQYF
TGCAGCGTTGGCGGGGGGGGGAGCTACGAGCAGTACTTC
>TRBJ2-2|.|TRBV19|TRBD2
CASRPGLGMAGELFF
TGTGCCAGTAGACCGGGACTAGGGATGGCCGGGGAGCTGTTTTTT
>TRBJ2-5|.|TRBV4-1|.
CASSQESRYQETQYF
TGCGCCAGCAGCCAAGAGTCGAGGTACCAAGAGACCCAGTACTTC
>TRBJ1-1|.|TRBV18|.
CASSSTDSGAEAFF
TGTGCCAGCTCATCGACCGATTCGGGGGCTGAAGCTTTCTTT
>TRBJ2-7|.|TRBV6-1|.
CATSSSYEQYF
TGTGCCACCTCTAGCTCCTACGAGCAGTACTTC
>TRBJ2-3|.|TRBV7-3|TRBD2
CASSHHGGGSTDTQYF
TGTGCCAGCAGCCATCACGGGGGGGGGAGCACAGATACGCAGTATTTT
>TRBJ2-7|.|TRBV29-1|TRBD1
CSVRGGTGGYEQYF
TGCAGCGTCCGAGGCGGGACAGGGGGCTACGAGCAGTACTTC
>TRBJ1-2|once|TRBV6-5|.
CASSYRRSRYGYTF
TGTGCCAGCAGTTACCGGCGGAGCCGCTATGGCTACACCTTC
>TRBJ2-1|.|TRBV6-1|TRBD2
CASSSGEIEQFF
TGTGCCAGCTCTAGCGGGGAAATCGAGCAGTTCTTC